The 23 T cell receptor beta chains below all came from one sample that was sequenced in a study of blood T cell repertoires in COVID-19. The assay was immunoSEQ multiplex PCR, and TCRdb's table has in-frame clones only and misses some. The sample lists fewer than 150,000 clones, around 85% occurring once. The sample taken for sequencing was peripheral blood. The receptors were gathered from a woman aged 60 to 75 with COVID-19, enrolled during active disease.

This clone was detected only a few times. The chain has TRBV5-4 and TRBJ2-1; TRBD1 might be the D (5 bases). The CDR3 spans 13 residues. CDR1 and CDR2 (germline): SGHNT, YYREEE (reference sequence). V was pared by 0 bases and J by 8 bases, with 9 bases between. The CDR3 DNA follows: TGTGCCAGCAGCTTGGCAGGGTTATATGAGCAGTTCTTC. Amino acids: CASSLAGLYEQFF. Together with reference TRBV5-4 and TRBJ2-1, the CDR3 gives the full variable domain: ETGVTQSPTHLIKTRGQQVTLRCSSQSGHNTVSWYQQALGQGPQFIFQYYREEENGRGNFPPRFSGLQFPNYSSELNVNALELDDSALYLCASSLAGLYEQFFGPGTRLTVL.

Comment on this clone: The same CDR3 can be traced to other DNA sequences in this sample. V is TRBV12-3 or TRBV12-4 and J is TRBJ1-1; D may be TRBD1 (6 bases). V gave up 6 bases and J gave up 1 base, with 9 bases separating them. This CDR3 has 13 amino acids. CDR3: CASRPTGNTEAFF. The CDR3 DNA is TGTGCCAGCAGACCGACAGGGAACACTGAAGCTTTCTTT.

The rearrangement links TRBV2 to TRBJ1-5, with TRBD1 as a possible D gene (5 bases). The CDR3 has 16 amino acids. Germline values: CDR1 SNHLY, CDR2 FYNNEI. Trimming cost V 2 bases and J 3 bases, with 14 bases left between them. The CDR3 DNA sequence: TGTGCCAGCAGTGAAACAGGTCCCTTGCCCAATCAGCCCCAGCATTTT. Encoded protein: CASSETGPLPNQPQHF.

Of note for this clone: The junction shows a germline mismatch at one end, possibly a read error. Here the CDR3 reads CASSLDRAINF. As DNA, the CDR3 is TGTGCCAGCAGCCTAGACAGGGCCATCAACTTC. This chain links TRBV7-9 with TRBJ1-2; 7 nucleotides line up with TRBD1. Germline assignment: CDR1 SEHNR and CDR2 FQNEAQ (reference sequence). The CDR3 loop spans 11 amino acids.

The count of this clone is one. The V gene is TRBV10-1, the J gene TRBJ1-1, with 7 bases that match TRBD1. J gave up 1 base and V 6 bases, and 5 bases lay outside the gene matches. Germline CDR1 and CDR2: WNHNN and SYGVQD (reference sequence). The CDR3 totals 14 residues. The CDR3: CASRRDSGNTEAFF. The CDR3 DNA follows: TGCGCCAGCAGAAGGGACAGCGGGAACACTGAAGCTTTCTTT.

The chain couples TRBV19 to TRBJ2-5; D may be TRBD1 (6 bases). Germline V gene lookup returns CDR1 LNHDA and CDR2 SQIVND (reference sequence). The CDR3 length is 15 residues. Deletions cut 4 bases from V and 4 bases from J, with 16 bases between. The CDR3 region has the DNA TGTGCCAGTAGTACCTCCGGGACAACCTTAGAGACCCAGTACTTC. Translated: CASSTSGTTLETQYF.

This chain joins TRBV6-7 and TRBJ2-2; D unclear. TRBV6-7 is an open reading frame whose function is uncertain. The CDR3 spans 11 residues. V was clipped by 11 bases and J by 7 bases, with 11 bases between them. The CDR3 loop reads CAAEVGGELFF. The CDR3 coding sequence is TGTGCCGCAGAGGTGGGCGGGGAGCTGTTTTTT.

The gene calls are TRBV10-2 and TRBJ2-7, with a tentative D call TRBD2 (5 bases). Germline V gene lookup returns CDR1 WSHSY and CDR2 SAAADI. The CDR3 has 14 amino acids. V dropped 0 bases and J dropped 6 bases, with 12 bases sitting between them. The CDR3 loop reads CASSESSGWGEQYF. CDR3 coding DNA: TGCGCCAGCAGTGAGTCCTCGGGATGGGGCGAGCAGTACTTC.

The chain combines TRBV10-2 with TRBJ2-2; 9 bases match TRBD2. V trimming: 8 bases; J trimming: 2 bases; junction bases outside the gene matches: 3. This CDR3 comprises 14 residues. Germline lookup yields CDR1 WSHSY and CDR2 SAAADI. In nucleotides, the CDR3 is TGCGCCAGCGGGACTAGCCCCAACACCGGGGAGCTGTTTTTT. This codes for CASGTSPNTGELFF.

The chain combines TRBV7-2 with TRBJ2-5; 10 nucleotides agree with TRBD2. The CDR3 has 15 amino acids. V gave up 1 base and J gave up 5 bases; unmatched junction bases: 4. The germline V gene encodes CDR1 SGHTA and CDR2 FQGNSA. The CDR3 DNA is TGTGCCAGCAGCTTAGAGGGTAGCGGGGGGGAGACCCAGTACTTC. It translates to CASSLEGSGGETQYF.

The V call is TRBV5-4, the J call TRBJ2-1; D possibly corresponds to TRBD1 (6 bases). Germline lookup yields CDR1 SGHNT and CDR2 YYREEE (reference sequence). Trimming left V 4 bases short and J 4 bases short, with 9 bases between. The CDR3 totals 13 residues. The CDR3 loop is CASSHRDYNEQFF. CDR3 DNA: TGTGCCAGCAGCCACAGGGATTACAATGAGCAGTTCTTC.

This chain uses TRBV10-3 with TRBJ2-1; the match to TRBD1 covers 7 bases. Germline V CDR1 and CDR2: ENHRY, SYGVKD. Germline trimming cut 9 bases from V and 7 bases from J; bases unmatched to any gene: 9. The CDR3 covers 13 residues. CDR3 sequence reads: CAITTGRGNEQFF. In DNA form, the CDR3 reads TGTGCCATTACGACAGGGAGAGGGAATGAGCAGTTCTTC.

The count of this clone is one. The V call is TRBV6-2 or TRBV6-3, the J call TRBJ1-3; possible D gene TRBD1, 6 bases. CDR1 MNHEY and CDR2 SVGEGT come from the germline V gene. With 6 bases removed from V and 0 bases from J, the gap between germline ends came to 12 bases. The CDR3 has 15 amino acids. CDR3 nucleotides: TGTGCCAGCAGCCCGGGACACACCTCTGGAAACACCATATATTTT. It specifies CASSPGHTSGNTIYF.

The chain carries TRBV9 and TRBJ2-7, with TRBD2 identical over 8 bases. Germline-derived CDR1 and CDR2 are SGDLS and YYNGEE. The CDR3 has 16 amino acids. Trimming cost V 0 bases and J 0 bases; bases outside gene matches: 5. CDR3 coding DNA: TGTGCCAGCAGCGTAGGCGGGGGGCAAAGCTCCTACGAGCAGTACTTC. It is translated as CASSVGGGQSSYEQYF.

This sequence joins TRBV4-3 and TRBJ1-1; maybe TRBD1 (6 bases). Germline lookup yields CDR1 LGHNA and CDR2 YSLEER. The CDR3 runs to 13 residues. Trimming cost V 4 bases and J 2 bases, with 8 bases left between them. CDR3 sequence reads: CASSRTVNTEAFF. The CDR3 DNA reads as TGCGCCAGCAGCCGGACAGTCAACACTGAAGCTTTCTTT.

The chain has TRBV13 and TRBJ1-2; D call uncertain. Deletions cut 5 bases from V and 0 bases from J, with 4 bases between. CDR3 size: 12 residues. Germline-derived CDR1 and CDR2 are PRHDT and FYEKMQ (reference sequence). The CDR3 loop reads CASSLTNYGYTF. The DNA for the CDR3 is TGTGCCAGCAGCCTAACTAACTATGGCTACACCTTC.

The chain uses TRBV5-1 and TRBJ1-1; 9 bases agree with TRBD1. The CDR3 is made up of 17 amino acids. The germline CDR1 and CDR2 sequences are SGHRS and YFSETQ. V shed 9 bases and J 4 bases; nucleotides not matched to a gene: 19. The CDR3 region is CATIPGTGSSWVTEAFF. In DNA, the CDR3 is TGCGCCACAATCCCGGGGACAGGGTCGAGTTGGGTCACTGAAGCTTTCTTT.

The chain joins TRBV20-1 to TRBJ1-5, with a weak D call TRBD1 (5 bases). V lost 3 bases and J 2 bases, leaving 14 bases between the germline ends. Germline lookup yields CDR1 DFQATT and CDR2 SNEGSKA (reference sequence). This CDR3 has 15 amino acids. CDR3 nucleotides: TGCAGTGCTAGTCAGTGGGGCTCCGGCAATCAGCCCCAGCATTTT. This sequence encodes CSASQWGSGNQPQHF.

The CDR3 DNA follows: TGTGCCAGCAGTTACTCCAGTGCTCTGAACACTGAAGCTTTCTTT. This encodes CASSYSSALNTEAFF. The gene calls are TRBV6-2 or TRBV6-3 and TRBJ1-1; D is undetermined. Germline-derived CDR1 and CDR2 are MNHEY and SVGEGT. This CDR3 region has 15 residues. Trimming left V 0 bases short and J 0 bases short, with 8 bases between.

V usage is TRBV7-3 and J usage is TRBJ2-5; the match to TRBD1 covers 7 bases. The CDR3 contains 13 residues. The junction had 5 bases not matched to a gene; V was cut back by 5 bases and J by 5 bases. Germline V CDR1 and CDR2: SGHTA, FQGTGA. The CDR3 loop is CASSPVGGETQYF. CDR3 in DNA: TGTGCCAGCAGCCCGGTAGGGGGCGAGACCCAGTACTTC.

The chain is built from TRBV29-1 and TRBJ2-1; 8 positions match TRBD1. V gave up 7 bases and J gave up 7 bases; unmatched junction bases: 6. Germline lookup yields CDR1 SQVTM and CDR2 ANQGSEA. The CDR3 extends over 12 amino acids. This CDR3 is CSAVRDRNEQFF. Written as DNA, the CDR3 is TGCAGCGCCGTTCGGGACAGGAATGAGCAGTTCTTC.

In DNA form, the CDR3 reads TGCGCCAGCAGCCCCCGGACAGTTAACACCGGGGAGCTGTTTTTT. Translating gives CASSPRTVNTGELFF. The chain joins TRBV5-1 to TRBJ2-2; a weak D match, TRBD1 (6 bases). This CDR3 comprises 15 residues. The V end was cut by 4 bases, the J end by 2 bases, with 12 bases between. CDR1 is SGHRS and CDR2 is YFSETQ in the germline V gene.

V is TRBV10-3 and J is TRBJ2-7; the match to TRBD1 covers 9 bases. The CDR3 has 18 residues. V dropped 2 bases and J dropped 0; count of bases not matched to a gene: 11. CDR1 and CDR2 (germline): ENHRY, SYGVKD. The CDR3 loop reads CAISETGTGYKGSYEQYF. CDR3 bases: TGTGCCATCAGTGAGACCGGGACAGGGTACAAGGGCTCCTACGAGCAGTACTTC.